This is a list of T cell receptor beta chains from one sample in a study of T-cell memory formation after mild COVID-19. TCRdb recomputed calls from the 5' RACE reads with MiXCR, one row per CDR3 protein. The repertoire holds 550,000 to 700,000 distinct CDR3 sequences, with about a sixth as singletons. Sequenced: PBMCs or a T cell subset sorted from them (not recorded which). The receptor set was obtained from an adult woman who had mild COVID-19 (a few samples of this study predate the infection). Cell type and time point are not known. Each CDR3 is given with its conserved first and last residue. The D gene is left open where the match is weak. Not every row has a clone size; where given, it reads once, few, many or a size class.

v_call: TRBV3-1
clone_size: few
j_call: TRBJ2-1
d_call: TRBD2
cdr3_aa: CASSHRTSGVDEQFF
cdr3_nt: TGTGCCAGCAGCCACAGGACTAGCGGGGTAGATGAGCAGTTCTTC

v_call: TRBV29-1
clone_size: few
j_call: TRBJ2-7
d_call: TRBD1
cdr3_aa: CSVVSGQGVSSSYEQYF
cdr3_nt: TGCAGCGTTGTATCTGGACAGGGGGTATCAAGCTCCTACGAGCAGTACTTC

v_call: TRBV4-3
clone_size: .
j_call: TRBJ1-2
d_call: TRBD1
cdr3_aa: CASSQADRGPYGYTF
cdr3_nt: TGCGCCAGCAGCCAGGCTGACAGGGGACCTTATGGCTACACCTTC

v_call: TRBV5-5
clone_size: .
j_call: TRBJ2-5
d_call: TRBD2
cdr3_aa: CASSLAGGDRETQYF
cdr3_nt: TGTGCCAGCAGCTTAGCGGGGGGGGATAGGGAGACCCAGTACTTC

v_call: TRBV12-5
clone_size: few
j_call: TRBJ2-1
d_call: .
cdr3_aa: CASGLPGEAGEQFF
cdr3_nt: TGTGCTAGTGGTTTGCCCGGGGAGGCGGGAGAGCAGTTCTTC

v_call: TRBV15
clone_size: .
j_call: TRBJ2-7
d_call: TRBD2
cdr3_aa: CATSLIAGAAGEQYF
cdr3_nt: TGTGCCACCAGCTTAATAGCGGGCGCCGCGGGGGAGCAGTACTTC

v_call: TRBV7-9
clone_size: few
j_call: TRBJ1-2
d_call: TRBD1
cdr3_aa: CASSPKLDRNIYGYTF
cdr3_nt: TGTGCCAGCAGCCCGAAATTGGACAGGAATATCTATGGCTACACCTTC

v_call: TRBV5-1
clone_size: few
j_call: TRBJ2-3
d_call: .
cdr3_aa: CASSLAFTEADTQYF
cdr3_nt: TGCGCCAGCAGCTTGGCCTTCACAGAAGCAGATACGCAGTATTTT

v_call: TRBV15
clone_size: .
j_call: TRBJ2-1
d_call: .
cdr3_aa: CATSRQGNEQFF
cdr3_nt: TGTGCCACCAGCAGACAGGGTAATGAGCAGTTCTTC

v_call: TRBV14
clone_size: few
j_call: TRBJ1-2
d_call: TRBD1
cdr3_aa: CASSPTGTGRISNYGYTF
cdr3_nt: TGTGCCAGCAGCCCGACCGGGACAGGGAGGATATCGAACTATGGCTACACCTTC

v_call: TRBV27
clone_size: .
j_call: TRBJ2-2
d_call: .
cdr3_aa: CASSPPGGGVLGELFF
cdr3_nt: TGTGCCAGCAGCCCCCCCGGGGGTGGGGTGCTGGGGGAGCTGTTTTTT

v_call: TRBV7-2
clone_size: .
j_call: TRBJ2-3
d_call: .
cdr3_aa: CASSLSYISASTDTQYF
cdr3_nt: TGTGCCAGCAGCTTAAGCTATATAAGCGCTAGCACAGATACGCAGTATTTT

v_call: TRBV12-3/TRBV12-4
clone_size: .
j_call: TRBJ2-5
d_call: .
cdr3_aa: CASSFRGMGTQYF
cdr3_nt: TGTGCCAGCAGTTTCAGGGGTATGGGGACCCAGTACTTC

v_call: TRBV4-3
clone_size: .
j_call: TRBJ2-7
d_call: .
cdr3_aa: CASSLEVTVSYEQYF
cdr3_nt: TGCGCCAGCAGCCTAGAGGTAACAGTCTCCTACGAGCAGTACTTC

v_call: TRBV6-2/TRBV6-3
clone_size: .
j_call: TRBJ1-1
d_call: .
cdr3_aa: CASSYAAEAFF
cdr3_nt: TGTGCCAGCAGTTATGCTGCTGAAGCTTTCTTT